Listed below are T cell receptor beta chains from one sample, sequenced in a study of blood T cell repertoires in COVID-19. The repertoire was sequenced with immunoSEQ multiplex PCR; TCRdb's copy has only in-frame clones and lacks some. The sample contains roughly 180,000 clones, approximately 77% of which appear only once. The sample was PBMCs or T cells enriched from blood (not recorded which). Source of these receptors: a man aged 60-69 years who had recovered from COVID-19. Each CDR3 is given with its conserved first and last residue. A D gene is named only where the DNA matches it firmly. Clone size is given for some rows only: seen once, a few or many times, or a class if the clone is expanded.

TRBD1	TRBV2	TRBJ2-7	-	CASSEPGGGTGGGKAISYEQYF	TGTGCCAGCAGTGAACCAGGGGGCGGAACAGGGGGCGGAAAAGCAATCTCCTACGAGCAGTACTTC
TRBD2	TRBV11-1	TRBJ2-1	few	CASSLAVPGSAGDNEQFF	TGTGCCAGCAGCTTAGCGGTCCCCGGGTCGGCGGGGGACAATGAGCAGTTCTTC
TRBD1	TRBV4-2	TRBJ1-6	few	CASSQDLRDRGVSPLHF	TGTGCCAGCAGCCAAGATCTCAGGGACAGGGGCGTTTCACCCCTCCACTTT
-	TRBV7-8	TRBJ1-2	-	CASSLALGGDGYTF	TGTGCCAGCAGCTTAGCTCTCGGGGGGGATGGCTACACCTTC
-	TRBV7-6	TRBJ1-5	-	CASSLVGAPNWPQHF	TGTGCCAGCAGCTTAGTAGGAGCCCCCAATTGGCCCCAGCATTTT
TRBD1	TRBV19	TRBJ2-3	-	CASSIDRATDTQYF	TGTGCCAGTAGTATCGACAGGGCCACAGATACGCAGTATTTT
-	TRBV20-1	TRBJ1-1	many	CSAKQGEAFF	TGCAGTGCTAAACAGGGAGAAGCTTTCTTT
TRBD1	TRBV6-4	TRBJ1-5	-	CASSDGQGILGVRNQPQHF	TGTGCCAGCAGCGACGGACAGGGGATTCTCGGAGTGCGCAATCAGCCCCAGCATTTT
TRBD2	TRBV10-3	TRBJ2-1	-	CAIKAGVGLREQFF	TGTGCCATCAAAGCGGGAGTAGGACTACGGGAGCAGTTCTTC
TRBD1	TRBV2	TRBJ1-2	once	CASSERQGYGYTF	TGTGCCAGCAGTGAAAGACAGGGTTATGGCTACACCTTC
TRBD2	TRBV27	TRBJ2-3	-	CASRGLAGTNTQYF	TGTGCCAGCAGGGGACTAGCGGGGACCAATACGCAGTATTTT
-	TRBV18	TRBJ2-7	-	CASSLGIDGGSHEQYF	TGTGCCAGCTCACTGGGCATAGACGGAGGGTCCCACGAGCAGTACTTC
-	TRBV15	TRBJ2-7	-	CATSSPSRGPSYEQYF	TGTGCCACCAGCAGTCCGAGCAGGGGACCTTCCTACGAGCAGTACTTC
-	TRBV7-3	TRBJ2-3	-	CASSSPTAGGGTDTQYF	TGTGCCAGCAGCTCTCCTACCGCGGGTGGGGGCACAGATACGCAGTATTTT
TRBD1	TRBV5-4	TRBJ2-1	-	CASSTGTGMFNEQFF	TGTGCCAGCAGCACCGGGACAGGGATGTTCAATGAGCAGTTCTTC
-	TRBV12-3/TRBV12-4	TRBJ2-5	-	CASRLDRGTQYF	TGTGCCAGCAGGCTTGACCGAGGGACCCAGTACTTC
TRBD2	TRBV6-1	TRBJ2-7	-	CASSATRGGRDEQYF	TGTGCCAGCAGTGCCACCCGCGGGGGGCGAGACGAGCAGTACTTC
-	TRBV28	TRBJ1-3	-	CASSATRVGTIYF	TGTGCCAGCAGTGCCACCAGGGTCGGCACCATATATTTT
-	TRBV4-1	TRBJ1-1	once	CASSTTLRGGKNTEAFF	TGCGCCAGCAGCACGACACTAAGGGGGGGGAAGAACACTGAAGCTTTCTTT
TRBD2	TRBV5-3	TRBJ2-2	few	CARPGTSGLSGGELFF	TGTGCCAGACCCGGGACTAGCGGGCTCAGCGGCGGGGAGCTGTTTTTT
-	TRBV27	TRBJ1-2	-	CASSLSNTRGNYGYTF	TGTGCCAGCAGTTTATCAAACACCAGGGGAAACTATGGCTACACCTTC
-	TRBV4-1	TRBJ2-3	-	CASSQLAQTGTDTQYF	TGCGCCAGCAGCCAACTAGCGCAAACGGGCACAGATACGCAGTATTTT
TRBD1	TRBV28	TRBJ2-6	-	CASSLPGQLSGANVLTF	TGTGCCAGCAGTTTGCCGGGACAGCTCTCTGGGGCCAACGTCCTGACTTTC
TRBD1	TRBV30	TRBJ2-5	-	CACFPGTAWETQYF	TGTGCCTGTTTCCCGGGGACAGCGTGGGAGACCCAGTACTTC
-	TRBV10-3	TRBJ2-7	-	CAISENEGFGSYEQYF	TGTGCCATCAGTGAAAATGAGGGATTTGGCTCCTACGAGCAGTACTTC
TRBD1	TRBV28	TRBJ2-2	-	CASSLRGQGRNTGELFF	TGTGCCAGCAGTTTAAGGGGACAGGGCCGGAACACCGGGGAGCTGTTTTTT
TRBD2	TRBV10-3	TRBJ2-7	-	CAISGLAGGPYEQYF	TGTGCCATCTCCGGGCTAGCGGGGGGCCCTTACGAGCAGTACTTC
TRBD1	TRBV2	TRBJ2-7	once	CASSEAGTGTVEQYF	TGTGCCAGCAGTGAAGCGGGGACCGGGACAGTAGAGCAGTACTTC
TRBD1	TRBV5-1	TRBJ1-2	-	CASSLTGTANYGYTF	TGCGCCAGCAGCCTAACCGGGACAGCCAACTATGGCTACACCTTC
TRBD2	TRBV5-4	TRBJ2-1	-	CASSSGTGGYNEQFF	TGTGCCAGCAGCTCCGGGACCGGGGGGTACAATGAGCAGTTCTTC
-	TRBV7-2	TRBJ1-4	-	CASSLGISQGSFEKLFF	TGTGCCAGCAGCTTAGGTATAAGTCAGGGCAGCTTTGAAAAACTGTTTTTT
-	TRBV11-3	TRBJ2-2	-	CASSLFAGANTGELFF	TGTGCCAGCAGCTTATTTGCCGGGGCGAACACCGGGGAGCTGTTTTTT
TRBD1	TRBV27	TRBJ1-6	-	CASNLGQINSPLHF	TGTGCCAGCAACCTGGGACAGATCAATTCACCCCTCCACTTT
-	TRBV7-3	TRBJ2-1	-	CASSLTSSWDEQFF	TGTGCCAGCAGCTTAACGAGTAGCTGGGATGAGCAGTTCTTC
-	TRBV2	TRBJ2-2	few	CATDANTGELFF	TGTGCGACAGACGCGAACACCGGGGAGCTGTTTTTT
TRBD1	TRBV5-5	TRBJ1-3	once	CASSRLNRDRVLSGNTIYF	TGTGCCAGCAGCCGGCTAAACCGGGACAGGGTTCTCTCTGGAAACACCATATATTTT
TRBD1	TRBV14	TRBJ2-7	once	CASSQAPQGARRSYEQYF	TGTGCCAGCAGCCAAGCTCCCCAGGGGGCGAGGCGTTCCTACGAGCAGTACTTC
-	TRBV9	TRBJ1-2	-	CASSASMKANYGYTF	TGTGCCAGCAGCGCTTCTATGAAAGCGAACTATGGCTACACCTTC
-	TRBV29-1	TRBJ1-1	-	CSVTGIGRVNTEAFF	TGCAGCGTTACGGGAATTGGGCGCGTGAACACTGAAGCTTTCTTT
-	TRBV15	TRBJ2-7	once	CATSKYGAGPRSSSYEQYF	TGTGCCACCAGCAAGTACGGAGCAGGGCCCCGCTCGAGCTCCTACGAGCAGTACTTC
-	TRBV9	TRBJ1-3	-	CASSVDPRVDTIYF	TGTGCCAGCAGCGTAGACCCTCGGGTTGACACCATATATTTT
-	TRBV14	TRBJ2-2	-	CASSQSFGSRLNTGELFF	TGTGCCAGCAGCCAGAGTTTTGGTTCTCGACTGAACACCGGGGAGCTGTTTTTT
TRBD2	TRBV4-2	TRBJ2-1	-	CASSQLSGGAANEQFF	TGTGCCAGCAGCCAACTCAGCGGGGGGGCCGCCAATGAGCAGTTCTTC
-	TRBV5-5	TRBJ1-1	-	CASSLVSGVGTEAFF	TGTGCCAGCAGCTTGGTTTCAGGGGTGGGAACTGAAGCTTTCTTT
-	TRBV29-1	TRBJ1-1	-	CSVTGLNTEAFF	TGCAGCGTCACAGGGCTGAACACTGAAGCTTTCTTT
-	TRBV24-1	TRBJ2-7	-	CATSDPYTYEQYF	TGTGCCACCAGTGACCCTTATACCTACGAGCAGTACTTC
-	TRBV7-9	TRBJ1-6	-	CASSLASGREGSPLHF	TGTGCCAGCAGCTTAGCCTCTGGCAGGGAAGGTTCACCCCTCCACTTT
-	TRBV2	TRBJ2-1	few	CASSPQLKRYNEQFF	TGTGCCAGCAGTCCCCAACTTAAACGTTACAATGAGCAGTTCTTC
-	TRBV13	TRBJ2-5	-	CASSAPPRRVGETQYF	TGTGCCAGCAGCGCCCCCCCCCGCAGGGTGGGGGAGACCCAGTACTTC
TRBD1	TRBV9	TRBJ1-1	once	CASSGGTAGTEAFF	TGTGCCAGCAGCGGCGGGACAGCAGGCACTGAAGCTTTCTTT
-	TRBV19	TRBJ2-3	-	CASRTTGLHTDTQYF	TGTGCCAGTAGAACCACAGGGCTTCACACAGATACGCAGTATTTT
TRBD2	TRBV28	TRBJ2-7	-	CASSLTSGSYEQYF	TGTGCCAGCAGTTTAACTAGCGGCTCCTACGAGCAGTACTTC
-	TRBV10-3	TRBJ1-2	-	CAISGPTGTDYGYTF	TGTGCCATCAGTGGTCCGACCGGGACTGACTATGGCTACACCTTC
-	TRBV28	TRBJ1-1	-	CVVSSDTEAFF	TGTGTTGTCTCATCGGACACTGAAGCTTTCTTT
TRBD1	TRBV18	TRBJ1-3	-	CASSPRTGLNANTIYF	TGTGCCAGCTCACCACGGACAGGGCTTAATGCAAACACCATATATTTT
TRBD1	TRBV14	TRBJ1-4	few	CASSRRQGGYEKLFF	TGTGCCAGCAGCCGCCGACAGGGCGGTTATGAAAAACTGTTTTTT
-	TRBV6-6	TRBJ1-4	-	CASSPGGLGEKLFF	TGTGCCAGCAGCCCCGGGGGGCTGGGAGAAAAACTGTTTTTT
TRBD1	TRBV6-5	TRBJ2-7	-	CAGQGTYEQYF	TGTGCGGGACAGGGGACCTACGAGCAGTACTTC
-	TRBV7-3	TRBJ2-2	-	CASSRQGTNTGELFF	TGTGCCAGCAGCCGCCAGGGGACGAACACCGGGGAGCTGTTTTTT